Listed below are T cell receptor beta chains from one sample, sequenced in a study of cytomegalovirus exposure and HLA in healthy donors. The table came from immunoSEQ multiplex PCR; TCRdb's copy has only in-frame clones and leaves some out. Among approximately 180,000 clones listed, 75% to 85% were seen once. The sample consisted of PBMCs. The receptors were sampled from a young woman in good health and CMV-seronegative. Each CDR3 is given with its conserved first and last residue. A D gene is named only where the DNA matches it firmly. Expanded clones get a size class; other rows say once, few or many, or leave the size out.

v_gene: TRBV27; abundance: -; d_gene: -; j_gene: TRBJ1-5; CDR3nt: TGTGCCAGCAGTTTTTTTTCAGGGAACACTCAGCCCCAGCATTTT; CDR3aa: CASSFFSGNTQPQHF
v_gene: TRBV19; abundance: -; d_gene: -; j_gene: TRBJ2-2; CDR3nt: TGTGCCAGTAGTATAGGGAACAGGGCTTCTTTCACCGGGGAGCTGTTTTTT; CDR3aa: CASSIGNRASFTGELFF
v_gene: TRBV5-1; abundance: -; d_gene: -; j_gene: TRBJ2-7; CDR3nt: TGCGCCAGCACTCCCCTGGGGCAGGGCTACGAGCAGTACTTC; CDR3aa: CASTPLGQGYEQYF
v_gene: TRBV7-9; abundance: -; d_gene: TRBD1; j_gene: TRBJ1-2; CDR3nt: TGTGCCAGCAGCTTCTGGGACAGGGGAGGGTATGGCTACACCTTC; CDR3aa: CASSFWDRGGYGYTF
v_gene: TRBV4-1; abundance: once; d_gene: TRBD2; j_gene: TRBJ2-7; CDR3nt: TGCGCCAGCAGCCACCAGAGCGGGGGTCCTTACGAGCAGTACTTC; CDR3aa: CASSHQSGGPYEQYF
v_gene: TRBV5-5; abundance: -; d_gene: -; j_gene: TRBJ1-3; CDR3nt: TGTGCCAGCAGCGACAGGCCTAACTCTGGAAACACCATATATTTT; CDR3aa: CASSDRPNSGNTIYF
v_gene: TRBV6-4; abundance: -; d_gene: -; j_gene: TRBJ1-2; CDR3nt: TGTGCCAGCAGTGACGGCAGGGGTTATGGCTACACCTTC; CDR3aa: CASSDGRGYGYTF
v_gene: TRBV6-5; abundance: -; d_gene: -; j_gene: TRBJ2-7; CDR3nt: TGTGCCAGCAGTTACTCTAAGGCAGGTTACGAGCAGTACTTC; CDR3aa: CASSYSKAGYEQYF
v_gene: TRBV5-1; abundance: few; d_gene: TRBD1; j_gene: TRBJ2-7; CDR3nt: TGCGCCAGCAGCTTTGGACAGGGCGAGCAGTACTTC; CDR3aa: CASSFGQGEQYF
v_gene: TRBV7-2; abundance: -; d_gene: -; j_gene: TRBJ2-7; CDR3nt: TGTGCCAGCAGCCTATATGGTGGGGGCATCTCCTACGAGCAGTACTTC; CDR3aa: CASSLYGGGISYEQYF
v_gene: TRBV30; abundance: -; d_gene: -; j_gene: TRBJ2-1; CDR3nt: TGTGCCTGGAGTGTGTTCGGTAATGAGCAGTTCTTC; CDR3aa: CAWSVFGNEQFF
v_gene: TRBV5-6; abundance: -; d_gene: -; j_gene: TRBJ2-4; CDR3nt: TGTGCCAGCAGCTTGACCTGGACAGAAGTCAAAAACAGTCAGTACTTC; CDR3aa: CASSLTWTEVKNSQYF
v_gene: TRBV25-1; abundance: -; d_gene: TRBD1; j_gene: TRBJ1-4; CDR3nt: TGTGCCAGCAGAGACAGGGTAACTAATGAAAAACTGTTTTTT; CDR3aa: CASRDRVTNEKLFF
v_gene: TRBV28; abundance: -; d_gene: TRBD1; j_gene: TRBJ2-3; CDR3nt: TGTGCCAGCAGTCCACAGGGGGTCACAGATACGCAGTATTTT; CDR3aa: CASSPQGVTDTQYF
v_gene: TRBV4-1; abundance: -; d_gene: TRBD2; j_gene: TRBJ2-7; CDR3nt: TGCGCCAGCAGCCAAGTGGTAGCTAGCGGGGTCTCCTACGAGCAGTACTTC; CDR3aa: CASSQVVASGVSYEQYF
v_gene: TRBV18; abundance: -; d_gene: TRBD1; j_gene: TRBJ2-1; CDR3nt: TGTGCCAGCTCTATGAACAGGGGGCGCGATGAGCAGTTCTTC; CDR3aa: CASSMNRGRDEQFF
v_gene: TRBV15; abundance: -; d_gene: TRBD1; j_gene: TRBJ1-5; CDR3nt: TGTGCCACCAGCAGAGTTGACAGGGGGCGTGATTCGTGGGATCGGCAGCCCCAGCATTTT; CDR3aa: CATSRVDRGRDSWDRQPQHF
v_gene: TRBV2; abundance: -; d_gene: -; j_gene: TRBJ2-7; CDR3nt: TGTGCCAGCCTCGGAGGGGAAGCCTACGAGCAGTACTTC; CDR3aa: CASLGGEAYEQYF
v_gene: TRBV4-3; abundance: -; d_gene: -; j_gene: TRBJ1-2; CDR3nt: TGCGCCAGCAGCCAAGCGGAGGGGTCGACCTATGGCTACACCTTC; CDR3aa: CASSQAEGSTYGYTF
v_gene: TRBV19; abundance: few; d_gene: TRBD1; j_gene: TRBJ1-1; CDR3nt: TGTGCCAGTACTCCACCCGACAGGGGCACTGAAGCTTTCTTT; CDR3aa: CASTPPDRGTEAFF
v_gene: TRBV6-5; abundance: -; d_gene: -; j_gene: TRBJ1-5; CDR3nt: TGTGCCAGCAGTCCTGACAGGCATAGCAATCAGCCCCAGCATTTT; CDR3aa: CASSPDRHSNQPQHF
v_gene: TRBV6-5; abundance: -; d_gene: TRBD1; j_gene: TRBJ1-5; CDR3nt: TGTGCCAGCAGCCCTGGGACAGGGGAGGATCAGCCCCAGCATTTT; CDR3aa: CASSPGTGEDQPQHF
v_gene: TRBV16; abundance: -; d_gene: TRBD1; j_gene: TRBJ1-2; CDR3nt: TGTGCCAGCAGCCCTACTACAGGGGGCCCCTCCGGCTACACCTTC; CDR3aa: CASSPTTGGPSGYTF
v_gene: TRBV7-2; abundance: -; d_gene: -; j_gene: TRBJ2-7; CDR3nt: TGTGCCAGCAGCCGAGACAGGTCTTCCTACGAGCAGTACTTC; CDR3aa: CASSRDRSSYEQYF
v_gene: TRBV28; abundance: -; d_gene: -; j_gene: TRBJ2-5; CDR3nt: TGTGCCAGCAGTTTATCCCCAGGGAACAACCAAGAGACCCAGTACTTC; CDR3aa: CASSLSPGNNQETQYF
v_gene: TRBV7-9; abundance: -; d_gene: TRBD1; j_gene: TRBJ2-7; CDR3nt: TGTGCCGCAACCGGGGACAGCACCTACGAGCAGTACTTC; CDR3aa: CAATGDSTYEQYF
v_gene: TRBV27; abundance: few; d_gene: -; j_gene: TRBJ1-6; CDR3nt: TGTGCCAGCAGTTCCCCCCGGCAGGGTTATAATTCACCCCTCCACTTT; CDR3aa: CASSSPRQGYNSPLHF
v_gene: TRBV10-3; abundance: -; d_gene: TRBD1; j_gene: TRBJ2-3; CDR3nt: TGTGCCATAAGACAGGGGACCGATACAGATACGCAGTATTTT; CDR3aa: CAIRQGTDTDTQYF
v_gene: TRBV15; abundance: -; d_gene: TRBD1; j_gene: TRBJ1-1; CDR3nt: TGTGCCACCAGCAGCCAGGGGGCTGAAGCTTTCTTT; CDR3aa: CATSSQGAEAFF
v_gene: TRBV9; abundance: -; d_gene: -; j_gene: TRBJ1-2; CDR3nt: TGTGCCAGCAGCCCCCGGACTCTGTATGGCTACACCTTC; CDR3aa: CASSPRTLYGYTF
v_gene: TRBV7-8; abundance: -; d_gene: -; j_gene: TRBJ1-1; CDR3nt: TGTGCCAGCAGCTTAGAGGGGGAGGCTTTCTTT; CDR3aa: CASSLEGEAFF
v_gene: TRBV5-1; abundance: -; d_gene: -; j_gene: TRBJ2-3; CDR3nt: TGCGCCAGCAGCTTGTTAACGGGGGAAGTGGATACGCAGTATTTT; CDR3aa: CASSLLTGEVDTQYF
v_gene: TRBV7-8; abundance: few; d_gene: TRBD2; j_gene: TRBJ2-2; CDR3nt: TGTGCCAGCAGCTTAGGACTAGCGGTCACCGGGGAGCTGTTTTTT; CDR3aa: CASSLGLAVTGELFF
v_gene: TRBV19; abundance: -; d_gene: -; j_gene: TRBJ1-2; CDR3nt: TGTGCCAGTAGTGGACAGCCTACATCTTATGGCTACACCTTC; CDR3aa: CASSGQPTSYGYTF
v_gene: TRBV4-2; abundance: -; d_gene: TRBD1; j_gene: TRBJ2-3; CDR3nt: TGTGCCAGCAGACCGGGACAGTTCACAGATACGCAGTATTTT; CDR3aa: CASRPGQFTDTQYF
v_gene: TRBV5-6; abundance: -; d_gene: -; j_gene: TRBJ2-1; CDR3nt: TGTGCCAGCAGCCCTCTGGCGGAGACCTCCTACAATGAGCAGTTCTTC; CDR3aa: CASSPLAETSYNEQFF
v_gene: TRBV7-9; abundance: -; d_gene: TRBD2; j_gene: TRBJ2-7; CDR3nt: TGTTCCAGCAGCTTGGGGAACACCGGGACTAGCTCCTACGAGCAGTACTTC; CDR3aa: CSSSLGNTGTSSYEQYF
v_gene: TRBV7-2; abundance: -; d_gene: TRBD2; j_gene: TRBJ2-7; CDR3nt: TGTGCCAGCAGCTCGCCCTCAACTAGCGGGTCCTACGAGCAGTACTTC; CDR3aa: CASSSPSTSGSYEQYF
v_gene: TRBV5-1; abundance: -; d_gene: TRBD1; j_gene: TRBJ1-4; CDR3nt: TGCGCCAGCAGGCCGGGACAGAGTAATGAAAAACTGTTTTTT; CDR3aa: CASRPGQSNEKLFF
v_gene: TRBV5-1; abundance: -; d_gene: -; j_gene: TRBJ2-3; CDR3nt: TGCGCCAGCAGCTCCCCGGGGGGCGAAATTTTCACAGATACGCAGTATTTT; CDR3aa: CASSSPGGEIFTDTQYF
v_gene: TRBV19; abundance: -; d_gene: TRBD2; j_gene: TRBJ2-3; CDR3nt: TGTGCCAGTAGTACCTACCCTGGTAGCGGGAGGGGCACGCAGTATTTT; CDR3aa: CASSTYPGSGRGTQYF
v_gene: TRBV28; abundance: -; d_gene: -; j_gene: TRBJ1-5; CDR3nt: TGTGCCAGCAGTTTATGGAAGGGGTCCGGCAATCAGCCCCAGCATTTT; CDR3aa: CASSLWKGSGNQPQHF
v_gene: TRBV7-2; abundance: few; d_gene: -; j_gene: TRBJ1-2; CDR3nt: TGTGCCAGCAGCTTAGTGCCCCAGGTCCTCAACTATGGCTACACCTTC; CDR3aa: CASSLVPQVLNYGYTF
v_gene: TRBV14; abundance: -; d_gene: -; j_gene: TRBJ2-7; CDR3nt: TGTGCCAGCAGCCAAGATCCGGGATCCTACGAGCAGTACTTC; CDR3aa: CASSQDPGSYEQYF
v_gene: TRBV5-1; abundance: -; d_gene: -; j_gene: TRBJ2-5; CDR3nt: TGCGCCAGCAGCTTGACGGGGGACCAAGAGACCCAGTACTTC; CDR3aa: CASSLTGDQETQYF
v_gene: TRBV6-6; abundance: -; d_gene: TRBD1; j_gene: TRBJ2-2; CDR3nt: TGTGCCAGCAGCCTGGGACAGGGGCACACCGGGGAGCTGTTTTTT; CDR3aa: CASSLGQGHTGELFF
v_gene: TRBV9; abundance: -; d_gene: -; j_gene: TRBJ2-7; CDR3nt: TGTGCCAGCAGCGTAGGGACTAACCCCTACGAGCAGTACTTC; CDR3aa: CASSVGTNPYEQYF
v_gene: TRBV25-1; abundance: -; d_gene: TRBD2; j_gene: TRBJ2-1; CDR3nt: TGTGCCAGCAGTGCTATACTCGGACTAGCTTCTGAGCAGTTCTTC; CDR3aa: CASSAILGLASEQFF
v_gene: TRBV6-5; abundance: -; d_gene: -; j_gene: TRBJ1-2; CDR3nt: TGTGCCAGCAGTTACTCGGGGGCAGTGACCGCCTTTGGCTACACCTTC; CDR3aa: CASSYSGAVTAFGYTF
v_gene: TRBV7-8; abundance: -; d_gene: -; j_gene: TRBJ2-2; CDR3nt: TGTGCCAGCAGCTTAATGGCCCCCGCCGGGGAGCTGTTTTTT; CDR3aa: CASSLMAPAGELFF
v_gene: TRBV19; abundance: -; d_gene: TRBD2; j_gene: TRBJ2-7; CDR3nt: TGTGCCAGTACCCAACCGGGACTAGCCTCCTACGAGCAGTACTTC; CDR3aa: CASTQPGLASYEQYF
v_gene: TRBV7-2; abundance: -; d_gene: -; j_gene: TRBJ2-1; CDR3nt: TGTGCCAGCAGCCCCAGAGGGATTGAGCAGTTCTTC; CDR3aa: CASSPRGIEQFF
v_gene: TRBV28; abundance: once; d_gene: -; j_gene: TRBJ2-7; CDR3nt: TGTGCCAGCAGTTTTTCAGTTCAAGGGGGGGCTGACTTC; CDR3aa: CASSFSVQGGADF
v_gene: TRBV19; abundance: -; d_gene: TRBD2; j_gene: TRBJ2-3; CDR3nt: TGTGCCACCACGACTAGCGGGTACACAGATACGCAGTATTTT; CDR3aa: CATTTSGYTDTQYF
v_gene: TRBV10-1; abundance: few; d_gene: -; j_gene: TRBJ2-1; CDR3nt: TGCGCCAGGGGAGAAACCTCCTACAATGAGCAGTTCTTC; CDR3aa: CARGETSYNEQFF
v_gene: TRBV7-9; abundance: few; d_gene: -; j_gene: TRBJ2-3; CDR3nt: TGTGCCAGCAGCTTATTTCTAGCAGGCACAGATACGCAGTATTTT; CDR3aa: CASSLFLAGTDTQYF